This paragraph reports one TCR beta chain. Its antigen remains unidentified. This CDR3 comprises 17 residues. V lost 5 bases to trimming and J lost 9 bases; unmatched junction nucleotides: 14. Germline V gives CDR1 MNHEY, CDR2 SVGEGT. Individual cDNA molecules were tagged with unique molecular identifiers. TCRdb re-analysed the 5' RACE reads in MiXCR, keeping a single row per CDR3 protein. The sample consists of 50,000 to 70,000 distinct CDR3 sequences, 10% of them appearing once. This record comes from a study of early T cells in non-severe SARS-CoV-2 infection. Across the whole study: Sequencing used unsorted whole-blood bulk RNA, so chains lack pairing. General observations from the study: In VDJdb matching, anti-spike CD8 responses were favored while private and CD4 specificities went missing.

The J gene is TRBJ2-1, the V gene TRBV6-2 or TRBV6-3, with 12 nucleotides matching TRBD2. The origin of this receptor is an adult who was a healthcare worker with PCR-confirmed SARS-CoV-2 infection or an uninfected control (not recorded which). The sample consisted of whole blood. For the CDR3, the DNA is TGTGCCAGCAGTCATATCAGAACTAGCGGGGGGATCGGTGAGCAGTTCTTC. This translates into CASSHIRTSGGIGEQFF.